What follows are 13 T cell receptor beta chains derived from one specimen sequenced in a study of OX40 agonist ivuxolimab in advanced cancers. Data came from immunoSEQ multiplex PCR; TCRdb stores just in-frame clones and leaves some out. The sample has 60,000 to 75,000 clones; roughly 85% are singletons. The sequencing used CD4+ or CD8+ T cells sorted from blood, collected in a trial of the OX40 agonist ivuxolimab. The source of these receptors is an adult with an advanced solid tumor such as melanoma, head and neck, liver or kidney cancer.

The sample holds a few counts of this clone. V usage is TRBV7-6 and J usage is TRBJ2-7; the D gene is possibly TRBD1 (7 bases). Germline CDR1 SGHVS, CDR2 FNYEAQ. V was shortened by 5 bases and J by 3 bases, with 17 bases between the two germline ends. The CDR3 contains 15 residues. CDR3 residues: CASSDSGDSHYEQYF. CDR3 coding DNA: TGTGCCAGCAGCGACTCGGGGGACAGCCACTACGAGCAGTACTTC. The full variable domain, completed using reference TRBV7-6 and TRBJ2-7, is GAGVSQSPRYKVTKRGQDVALRCDPISGHVSLYWYRQALGQGPEFLTYFNYEAQQDKSGLPNDRFSAERPEGSISTLTIQRTEQRDSAMYRCASSDSGDSHYEQYFGPGTRLTVT.

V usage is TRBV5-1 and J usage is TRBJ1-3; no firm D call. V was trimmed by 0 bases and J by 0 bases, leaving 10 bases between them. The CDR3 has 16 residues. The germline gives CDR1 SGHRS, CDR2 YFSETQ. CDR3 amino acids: CASSLGVEISGNTIYF. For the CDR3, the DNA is TGCGCCAGCAGCTTGGGCGTCGAGATCTCTGGAAACACCATATATTTT.

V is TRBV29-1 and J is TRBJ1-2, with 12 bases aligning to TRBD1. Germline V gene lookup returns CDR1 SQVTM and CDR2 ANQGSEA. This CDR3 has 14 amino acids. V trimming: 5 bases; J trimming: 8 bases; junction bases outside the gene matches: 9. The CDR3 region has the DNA TGCAGCGTTCGAATGGGGACAGGGGGCTGGGGCTACACCTTC. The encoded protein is CSVRMGTGGWGYTF.

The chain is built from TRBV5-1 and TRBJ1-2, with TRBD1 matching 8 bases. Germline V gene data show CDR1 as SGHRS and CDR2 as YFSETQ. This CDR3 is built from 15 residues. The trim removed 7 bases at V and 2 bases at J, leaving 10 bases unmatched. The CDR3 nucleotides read TGCGCCAGCGGGCCGGACAGGGCTAGAAACTATGGCTACACCTTC. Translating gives CASGPDRARNYGYTF.

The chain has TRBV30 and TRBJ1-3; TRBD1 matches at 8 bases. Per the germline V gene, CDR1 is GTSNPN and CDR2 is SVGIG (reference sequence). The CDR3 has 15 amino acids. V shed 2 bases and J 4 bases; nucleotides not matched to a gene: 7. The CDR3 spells CAWSPGQGGGNTIYF. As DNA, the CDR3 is TGTGCCTGGAGTCCCGGACAGGGTGGGGGAAACACCATATATTTT.

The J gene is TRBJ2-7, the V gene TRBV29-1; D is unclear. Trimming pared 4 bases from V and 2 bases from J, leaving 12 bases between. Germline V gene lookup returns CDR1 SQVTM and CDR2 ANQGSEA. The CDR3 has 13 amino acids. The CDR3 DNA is TGCAGCGTTGGGGCTAGTTACCCCTACGAGCAGTACTTC. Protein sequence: CSVGASYPYEQYF.

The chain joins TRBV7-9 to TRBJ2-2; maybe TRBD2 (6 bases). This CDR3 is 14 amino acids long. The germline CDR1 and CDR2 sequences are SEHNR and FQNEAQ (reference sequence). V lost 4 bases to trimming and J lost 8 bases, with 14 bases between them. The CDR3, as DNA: TGTGCCAGCAGCTGGAGGGGAGGAACAGGGGAGCTGTTTTTT. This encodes CASSWRGGTGELFF.

CDR3 sequence: CASSESGTTDTQYF. The CDR3 region has the DNA TGTGCCAGCAGTGAATCTGGAACCACAGATACGCAGTATTTT. V and J are TRBV6-1 and TRBJ2-3, with D unresolved. CDR3 length equals 14 residues. Germline loops: CDR1 MNHNS, CDR2 SASEGT. The germline V and J ends were trimmed by 2 bases and 2 bases, with 8 bases remaining between them.

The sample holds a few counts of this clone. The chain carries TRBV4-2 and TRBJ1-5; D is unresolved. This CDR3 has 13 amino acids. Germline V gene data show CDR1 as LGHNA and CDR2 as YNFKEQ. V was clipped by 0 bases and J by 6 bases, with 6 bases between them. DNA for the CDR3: TGTGCCAGCAGCCAAGATGAGGGTCAGCCCCAGCATTTT. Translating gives CASSQDEGQPQHF.

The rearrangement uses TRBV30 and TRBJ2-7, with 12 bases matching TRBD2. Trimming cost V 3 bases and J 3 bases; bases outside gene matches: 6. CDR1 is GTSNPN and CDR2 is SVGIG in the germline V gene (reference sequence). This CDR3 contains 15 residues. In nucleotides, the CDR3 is TGTGCCTGGAGCCTAGGACTAGCGGGAAACTACGAGCAGTACTTC. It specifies CAWSLGLAGNYEQYF. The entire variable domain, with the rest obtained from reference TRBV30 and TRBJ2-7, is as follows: SQTIHQWPATLVQPVGSPLSLECTVEGTSNPNLYWYRQAAGRGLQLLFYSVGIGQISSEVPQNLSASRPQDRQFILSSKKLLLSDSGFYLCAWSLGLAGNYEQYFGPGTRLTVT.

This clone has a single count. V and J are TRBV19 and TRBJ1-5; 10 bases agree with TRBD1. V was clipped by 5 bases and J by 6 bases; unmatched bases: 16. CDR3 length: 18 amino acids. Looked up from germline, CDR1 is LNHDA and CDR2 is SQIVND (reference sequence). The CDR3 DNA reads TGTGCCAGTAGTTACCCGGGACAGGGGATTCCTCAAGGTCAGCCCCAGCATTTT. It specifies CASSYPGQGIPQGQPQHF.

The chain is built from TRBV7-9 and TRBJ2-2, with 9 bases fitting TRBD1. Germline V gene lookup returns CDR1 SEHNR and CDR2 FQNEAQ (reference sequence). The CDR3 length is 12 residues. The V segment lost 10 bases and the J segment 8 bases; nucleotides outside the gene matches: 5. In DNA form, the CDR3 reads TGTGCCACGGACAGGGGCTCGGGGGAGCTGTTTTTT. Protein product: CATDRGSGELFF.

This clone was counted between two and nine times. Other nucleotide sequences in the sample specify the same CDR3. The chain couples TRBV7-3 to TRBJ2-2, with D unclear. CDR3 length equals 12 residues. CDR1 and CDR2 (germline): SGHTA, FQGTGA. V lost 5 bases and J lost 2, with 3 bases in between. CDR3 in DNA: TGTGCCAGCAGCCCTAACACCGGGGAGCTGTTTTTT. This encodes CASSPNTGELFF. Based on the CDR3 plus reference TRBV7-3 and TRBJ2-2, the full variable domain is GAGVSQTPSNKVTEKGKYVELRCDPISGHTALYWYRQSLGQGPEFLIYFQGTGAADDSGLPNDRFFAVRPEGSVSTLKIQRTERGDSAVYLCASSPNTGELFFGEGSRLTVL.